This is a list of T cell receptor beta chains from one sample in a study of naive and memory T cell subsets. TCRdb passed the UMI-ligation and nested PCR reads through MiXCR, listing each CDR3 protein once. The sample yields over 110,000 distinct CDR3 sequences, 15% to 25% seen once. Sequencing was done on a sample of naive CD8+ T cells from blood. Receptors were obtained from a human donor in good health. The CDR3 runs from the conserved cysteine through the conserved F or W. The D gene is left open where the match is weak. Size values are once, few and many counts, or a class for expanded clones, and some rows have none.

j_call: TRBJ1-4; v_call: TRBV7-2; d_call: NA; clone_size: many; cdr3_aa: CASSLDASQDEKLFF; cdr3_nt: TGTGCCAGCAGCTTAGATGCCAGCCAAGATGAAAAACTGTTTTTT
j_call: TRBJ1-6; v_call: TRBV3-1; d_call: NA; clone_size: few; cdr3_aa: CASSKQDGAYNSPLHF; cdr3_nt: TGTGCCAGCAGCAAACAGGACGGGGCCTATAATTCACCCCTCCACTTT
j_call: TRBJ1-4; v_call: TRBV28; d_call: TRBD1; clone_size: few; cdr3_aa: CASRRRTGLHEKLFF; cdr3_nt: TGTGCCAGCAGGCGTCGGACAGGTTTGCATGAAAAACTGTTTTTT
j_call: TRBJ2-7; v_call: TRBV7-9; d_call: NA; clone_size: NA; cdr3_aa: CASTSAGSTYEQYF; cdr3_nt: TGTGCCAGCACCTCCGCGGGGAGCACCTACGAGCAGTACTTC
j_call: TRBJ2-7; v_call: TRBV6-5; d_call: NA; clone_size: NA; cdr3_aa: CASSYYPETFYEQYF; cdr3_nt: TGTGCCAGCAGTTATTATCCGGAGACTTTCTACGAGCAGTACTTC
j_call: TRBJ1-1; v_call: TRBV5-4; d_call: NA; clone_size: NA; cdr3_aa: CASSYGTGSPMAFF; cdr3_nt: TGTGCCAGCAGTTACGGAACCGGGTCCCCGATGGCTTTCTTT
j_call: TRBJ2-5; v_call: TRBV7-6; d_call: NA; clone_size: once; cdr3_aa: CASSLGPGTETQYF; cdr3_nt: TGTGCCAGCAGCTTGGGCCCAGGGACGGAGACCCAGTACTTC
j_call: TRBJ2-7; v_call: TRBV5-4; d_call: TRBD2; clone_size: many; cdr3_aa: CASSLDPGGYEQYF; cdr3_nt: TGTGCCAGCAGCTTGGATCCGGGAGGGTACGAGCAGTACTTC
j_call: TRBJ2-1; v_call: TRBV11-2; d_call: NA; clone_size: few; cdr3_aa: CASSLRGSSVIYNEQFF; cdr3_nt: TGTGCCAGCAGCTTAAGAGGATCTAGCGTTATCTACAATGAGCAGTTCTTC
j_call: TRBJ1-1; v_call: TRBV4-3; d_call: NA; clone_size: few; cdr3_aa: CASSEGSGQLGTEAFF; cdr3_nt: TGCGCCAGCAGCGAAGGATCCGGACAGTTGGGCACTGAAGCTTTCTTT
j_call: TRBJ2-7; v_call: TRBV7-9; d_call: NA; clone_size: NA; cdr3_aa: CASSLGAESSYEQYF; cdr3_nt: TGTGCCAGCAGCTTGGGCGCGGAATCCTCCTACGAGCAGTACTTC
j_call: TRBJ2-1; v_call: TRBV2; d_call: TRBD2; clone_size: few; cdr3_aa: CASRGLAGGGGYNEQFF; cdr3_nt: TGTGCCAGCAGAGGACTAGCGGGAGGCGGGGGGTACAATGAGCAGTTCTTC
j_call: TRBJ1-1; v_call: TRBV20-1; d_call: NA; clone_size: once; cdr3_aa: CSARATGNILLNTEAFF; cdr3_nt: TGCAGTGCTAGAGCAACAGGGAATATCCTCCTTAACACTGAAGCTTTCTTT
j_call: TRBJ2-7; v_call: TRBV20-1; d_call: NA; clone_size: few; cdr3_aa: CSASTRDNYEQYF; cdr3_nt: TGCAGTGCTTCGACCCGGGACAACTACGAGCAGTACTTC
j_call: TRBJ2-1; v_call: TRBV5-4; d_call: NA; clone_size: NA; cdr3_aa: CASSLGGGDHNEQFF; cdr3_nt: TGTGCCAGCAGCTTGGGTGGGGGAGACCACAATGAGCAGTTCTTC
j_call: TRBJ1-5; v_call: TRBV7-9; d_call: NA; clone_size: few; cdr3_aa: CASSWDGNQPQHF; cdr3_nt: TGTGCCAGCAGCTGGGATGGGAATCAGCCCCAGCATTTT
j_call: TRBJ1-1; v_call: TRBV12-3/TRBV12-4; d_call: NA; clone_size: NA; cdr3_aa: CASSLWTENTEAFF; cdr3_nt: TGTGCCAGCAGCCTGTGGACTGAGAACACTGAAGCTTTCTTT
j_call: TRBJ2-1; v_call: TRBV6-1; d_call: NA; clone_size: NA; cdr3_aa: CASSEVGLGYNEQFF; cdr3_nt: TGTGCCAGCAGTGAAGTAGGGTTGGGGTACAATGAGCAGTTCTTC
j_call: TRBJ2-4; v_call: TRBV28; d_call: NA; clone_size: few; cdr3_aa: CASRQTGKAKNIQYF; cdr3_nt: TGTGCCAGCAGACAAACAGGGAAAGCCAAAAACATTCAGTACTTC
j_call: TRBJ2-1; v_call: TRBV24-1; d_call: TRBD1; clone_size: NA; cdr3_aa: CATSDRGQEYNEQFF; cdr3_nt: TGTGCCACCAGTGACCGTGGACAGGAGTACAATGAGCAGTTCTTC
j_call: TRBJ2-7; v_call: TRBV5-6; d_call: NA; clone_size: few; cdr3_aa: CASSLAPDGYEQYF; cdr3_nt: TGTGCCAGCAGCTTGGCCCCGGACGGCTACGAGCAGTACTTC
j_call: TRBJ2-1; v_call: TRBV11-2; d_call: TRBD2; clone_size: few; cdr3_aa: CASSLGLAGSNEQFF; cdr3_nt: TGTGCCAGCAGCTTAGGGCTAGCGGGATCCAATGAGCAGTTCTTC
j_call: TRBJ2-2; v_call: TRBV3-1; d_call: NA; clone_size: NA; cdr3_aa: CASSQGQGLELFF; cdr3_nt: TGTGCCAGCAGCCAAGGGCAAGGCTTGGAGCTGTTTTTT
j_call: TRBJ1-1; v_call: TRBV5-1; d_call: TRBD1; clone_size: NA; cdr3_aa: CASSIEWTGSGTEAFF; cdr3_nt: TGCGCCAGCAGCATTGAATGGACAGGGAGCGGCACTGAAGCTTTCTTT
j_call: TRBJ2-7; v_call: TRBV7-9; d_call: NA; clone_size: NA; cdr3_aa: CASSSALLEQYF; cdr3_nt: TGTGCCAGCAGCTCCGCCCTCCTTGAGCAGTACTTC
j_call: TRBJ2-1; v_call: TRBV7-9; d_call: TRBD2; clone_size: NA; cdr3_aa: CASSFAGGRFYEQFF; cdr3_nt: TGTGCCAGCAGCTTTGCGGGAGGCCGATTCTATGAGCAGTTCTTC
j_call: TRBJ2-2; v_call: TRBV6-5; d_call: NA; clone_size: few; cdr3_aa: CASSPGPKTGELFF; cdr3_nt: TGTGCCAGCAGTCCCGGGCCTAAAACCGGGGAGCTGTTTTTT
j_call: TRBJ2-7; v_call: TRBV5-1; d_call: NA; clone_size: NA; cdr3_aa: CASSLYAGSGEQYF; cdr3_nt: TGCGCCAGCAGCTTGTACGCGGGATCGGGGGAGCAGTACTTC
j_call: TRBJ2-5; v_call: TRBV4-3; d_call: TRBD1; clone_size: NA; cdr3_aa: CASSQYTGEFQETQYF; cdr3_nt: TGCGCCAGCAGCCAATATACAGGGGAATTCCAAGAGACCCAGTACTTC
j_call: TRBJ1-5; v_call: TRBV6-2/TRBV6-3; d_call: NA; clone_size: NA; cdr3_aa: CASTLQRSNQPQHF; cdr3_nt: TGTGCCAGCACCCTACAGCGGAGCAATCAGCCCCAGCATTTT
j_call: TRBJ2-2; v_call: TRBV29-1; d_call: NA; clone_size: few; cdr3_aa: CSITGFDTGELFF; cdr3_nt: TGCAGCATCACAGGGTTCGACACCGGGGAGCTGTTTTTT
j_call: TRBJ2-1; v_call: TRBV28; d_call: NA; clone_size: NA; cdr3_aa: CASSYNGAYNEQFF; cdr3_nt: TGTGCCAGCAGCTACAACGGAGCATACAATGAGCAGTTCTTC
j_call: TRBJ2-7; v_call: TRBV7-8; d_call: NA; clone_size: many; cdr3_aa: CASSLGWESYEQYF; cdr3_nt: TGTGCCAGCAGCTTGGGCTGGGAGTCCTACGAGCAGTACTTC
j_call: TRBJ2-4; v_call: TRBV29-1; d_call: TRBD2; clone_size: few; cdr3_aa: CSVEGASGHPRDIQYF; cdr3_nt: TGCAGCGTTGAAGGGGCTAGCGGGCACCCACGGGACATTCAGTACTTC
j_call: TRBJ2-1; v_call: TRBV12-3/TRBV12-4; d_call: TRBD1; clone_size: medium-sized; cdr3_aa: CASRLGQGASDEQFF; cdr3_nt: TGTGCCAGCAGACTGGGACAGGGGGCATCGGATGAGCAGTTCTTC
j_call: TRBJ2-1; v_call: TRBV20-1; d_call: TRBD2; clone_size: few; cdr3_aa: CSASGLDVSYNEQFF; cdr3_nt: TGCAGTGCCTCCGGACTAGATGTCTCCTACAATGAGCAGTTCTTC
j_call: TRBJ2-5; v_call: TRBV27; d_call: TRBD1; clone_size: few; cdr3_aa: CASSPVTGFGETQYF; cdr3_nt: TGTGCCAGCAGTCCAGTGACAGGGTTCGGGGAGACCCAGTACTTC
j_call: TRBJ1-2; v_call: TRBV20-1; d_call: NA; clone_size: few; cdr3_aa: CSANQGQAFYGYTF; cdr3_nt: TGCAGTGCAAACCAAGGACAAGCCTTCTATGGCTACACCTTC
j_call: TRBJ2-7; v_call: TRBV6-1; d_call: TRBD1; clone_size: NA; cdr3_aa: CASSVNRGIHEQYF; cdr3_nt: TGTGCCAGCAGTGTTAACAGGGGAATACACGAGCAGTACTTC
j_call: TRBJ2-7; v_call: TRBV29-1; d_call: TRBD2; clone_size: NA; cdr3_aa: CSVGLAGEGAYEQYF; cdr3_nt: TGCAGCGTTGGACTAGCGGGCGAAGGCGCCTACGAGCAGTACTTC
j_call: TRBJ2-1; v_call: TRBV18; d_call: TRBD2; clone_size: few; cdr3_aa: CASSARTSGSNRQPYNEQFF; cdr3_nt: TGTGCCAGCTCAGCCAGGACTAGCGGCAGTAACAGGCAACCCTACAATGAGCAGTTCTTC
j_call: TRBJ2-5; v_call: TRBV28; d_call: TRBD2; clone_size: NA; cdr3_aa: CASSKEREVEETQYF; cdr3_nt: TGTGCCAGCAGTAAAGAGCGGGAGGTTGAAGAGACCCAGTACTTC
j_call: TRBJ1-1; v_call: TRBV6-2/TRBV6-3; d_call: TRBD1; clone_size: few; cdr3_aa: CASSHGQGTTEAFF; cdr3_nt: TGTGCCAGCAGTCATGGACAGGGTACGACTGAAGCTTTCTTT
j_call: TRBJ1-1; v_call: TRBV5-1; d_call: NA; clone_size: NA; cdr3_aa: CASSLASSSTEAFF; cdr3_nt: TGCGCCAGCAGCTTGGCCTCTTCCAGCACTGAAGCTTTCTTT
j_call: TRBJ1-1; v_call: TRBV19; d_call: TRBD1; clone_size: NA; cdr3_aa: CASSTLSGQGLTEAFF; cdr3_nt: TGTGCCAGTAGTACCCTTTCGGGACAGGGGCTTACTGAAGCTTTCTTT